This is a list of T cell receptor beta chains from one sample in a study of blood T cell repertoires in COVID-19. Sequencing used immunoSEQ multiplex PCR; TCRdb keeps in-frame clones, though not all of them. The table has over 200,000 clones, roughly 80% seen once. Sequences were obtained from peripheral blood. The receptors were gathered from a human donor in a cohort sampled during active COVID-19. Both conserved end residues are trimmed from each CDR3.

CDR3aa	j_gene	len	v_gene
ASSANSYEQY	TRBJ2-7	10	TRBV11-3
ASSWGNTYEQY	TRBJ2-7	11	TRBV5-5
ASSYFTPDNSPLH	TRBJ1-6	13	TRBV6-5
ASSLTGATGELF	TRBJ2-2	12	TRBV19
AVTGQSGTQY	TRBJ2-5	10	TRBV27
AWDRPYEQY	TRBJ2-7	9	TRBV30
ASSLAGLAGDPYEQY	TRBJ2-7	15	TRBV10-1
ASSRDRGNQPQH	TRBJ1-5	12	TRBV28
ASSQRSAGYYEQY	TRBJ2-7	13	TRBV3-1/TRBV3-2
AISAGTGVPEQY	TRBJ2-7	12	TRBV10-3
ASSRKGIDPGNTIY	TRBJ1-3	14	TRBV4-1
ASSGQGLNYGYT	TRBJ1-2	12	TRBV2
ASSRTRLTDTQY	TRBJ2-3	12	TRBV27
ASSLSGSEQF	TRBJ2-1	10	TRBV7-3
ASSRTSGRVQY	TRBJ2-7	11	TRBV5-8
ATSAVDRAPYQPQH	TRBJ1-5	14	TRBV24-1
ASSLARSATRDTQY	TRBJ2-3	14	TRBV5-1
ASSSRQGVGETQY	TRBJ2-5	13	TRBV7-2
ASSSRTGTANYGYT	TRBJ1-2	14	TRBV5-1
ASSSGQASYEQY	TRBJ2-7	12	TRBV19
ASSQEPEFRYEQY	TRBJ2-7	13	TRBV4-1
ASSPAGGHEQY	TRBJ2-7	11	TRBV9
ASNPPRFSGANVLT	TRBJ2-6	14	TRBV7-2
ASSLTGGQFVHEQY	TRBJ2-7	14	TRBV7-2
ASLGTASYEQY	TRBJ2-7	11	TRBV6-6
ASSLGQRSSYEQY	TRBJ2-7	13	TRBV7-9
ASSLYRDSSYEQY	TRBJ2-7	13	TRBV3-1/TRBV3-2
ASNRQGDDYGYT	TRBJ1-2	12	TRBV9
AWSLTPGLALIRGETQY	TRBJ2-5	17	TRBV30
ASSLGQVYEQY	TRBJ2-7	11	TRBV5-1
ASSSTAYGYT	TRBJ1-2	10	TRBV9